The 27 T cell receptor beta chains given below trace back to one sample, sequenced in a study of T cells in Graves' hyperthyroidism and ophthalmopathy. RNA transcripts yielded amplified TCR beta CDR3 regions. HTBI primers were employed in a first-round RT-PCR of the TCR CDR3. TCRdb re-called the multiplex PCR reads through MiXCR, storing one row per CDR3 protein. Of around 350,000 distinct CDR3 sequences in the sample, 19% were seen once. The sequenced material came from blood. These receptor sequences come from a woman younger than 30 with Graves' hyperthyroidism.

This clonotype was counted ten times or more. In DNA, the CDR3 is TGTGCCACCAGCTCCGAGGGGGCGAGCAGGGACCGGGGCACCGGGGAGCTGTTTTTT. Translated: CATSSEGASRDRGTGELFF. The chain links TRBV15 to TRBJ2-2, with 7 nucleotides matching TRBD1. The CDR3 is 19 residues long. Germline V lookup: CDR1 LNHNV, CDR2 YYDKDF (reference sequence). The ends lost 5 bases at V and 4 bases at J; junction bases unmatched: 19.

The chain uses TRBV6-1 and TRBJ2-7; D is perhaps TRBD2 (5 bases). The CDR3 contains 15 residues. In germline, CDR1 is MNHNS, CDR2 SASEGT. Trimming left V 2 bases short and J 3 bases short, with 14 bases between. As DNA, the CDR3 is TGTGCCAGCAGTGAACTCGGGGTATCGGACTACGAGCAGTACTTC. Translating it yields CASSELGVSDYEQYF.

This clonotype was seen at least ten times. The genes are TRBV5-1 and TRBJ2-3; TRBD1 agrees at 7 bases. The CDR3 sequence is 14 residues long. CDR1 SGHRS and CDR2 YFSETQ come from the germline V gene. The junction had 6 bases not matched to a gene; V was cut back by 3 bases and J by 5 bases. CDR3 region: CASSSNRGEDTQYF. The CDR3 DNA reads TGCGCCAGCAGCTCGAACAGGGGAGAAGATACGCAGTATTTT.

There are many counts of this clonotype. The chain is built from TRBV9 and TRBJ1-1, with a weak D call TRBD1 (6 bases). The CDR3 totals 13 residues. Germline lookup yields CDR1 SGDLS and CDR2 YYNGEE. The V end lost 4 bases, the J end lost 6 bases, and 13 bases lay between the germline ends. CDR3 in amino acids: CASSITGQAEAFF. The CDR3 DNA reads TGTGCCAGCAGCATCACAGGGCAAGCTGAAGCTTTCTTT.

This clonotype was observed a few times. The chain uses TRBV10-3 and TRBJ2-3; 8 nucleotides agree with TRBD2. The trim removed 4 bases at V and 4 bases at J, leaving 10 bases unmatched. From germline, CDR1 is ENHRY and CDR2 SYGVKD. CDR3 length: 16 residues. This CDR3 is CAISALGLVWPDTQYF. As DNA, the CDR3 is TGTGCCATCAGTGCATTGGGACTAGTGTGGCCAGATACGCAGTATTTT.

The V and J genes are TRBV27 and TRBJ2-2; D may be TRBD1 (5 bases). This CDR3 contains 16 residues. The germline V gene encodes CDR1 MNHEY and CDR2 SMNVEV (reference sequence). With 2 bases removed from V and 0 bases from J, the gap between germline ends came to 10 bases. The CDR3 sequence: CASSLLGASNTGELFF. The CDR3 nucleotides are TGTGCCAGCAGTTTACTTGGGGCTTCGAACACCGGGGAGCTGTTTTTT.

The table lists this clonotype with many counts. The chain recombines TRBV14 with TRBJ2-3; 10 nucleotides line up with TRBD2. The germline V gene encodes CDR1 SGHDN and CDR2 FVKESK. The V and J ends lost 2 bases and 0 bases, in that order; junction bases with no gene match: 5. The CDR3 loop spans 17 amino acids. CDR3 sequence reads: CASSQLAGASSTDTQYF. In DNA, the CDR3 is TGTGCCAGCAGCCAACTAGCGGGGGCCTCCAGCACAGATACGCAGTATTTT.

This clonotype was recorded many times. The chain couples TRBV7-8 to TRBJ1-2, with D maybe TRBD1 (5 bases). Trimming left V 4 bases short and J 14 bases short, with 23 bases between. This CDR3 is built from 14 residues. Per germline, CDR1 SGHVS and CDR2 FQNEAQ. This CDR3 reads CASSYQYSTAGWTF. The CDR3 DNA follows: TGTGCCAGCAGCTACCAATATTCGACAGCTGGCTGGACCTTC.

This clonotype was seen many times. The chain joins TRBV20-1 to TRBJ2-7; TRBD1 might be the D (6 bases). Germline V CDR1 and CDR2: DFQATT, SNEGSKA (reference sequence). The CDR3 runs to 13 residues. V dropped 0 bases and J dropped 6 bases, with 12 bases sitting between them. The CDR3 region is CSARDAGALEQYF. CDR3 nucleotide sequence: TGCAGTGCTAGAGATGCAGGGGCACTCGAGCAGTACTTC.

This clonotype was detected ten times or more. The rearrangement links TRBV9 to TRBJ2-5; D possibly corresponds to TRBD1 (6 bases). This CDR3 has 13 amino acids. V was pared by 4 bases and J by 3 bases, with 10 bases between. Germline V gene data show CDR1 as SGDLS and CDR2 as YYNGEE. The DNA of the CDR3 is TGTGCCAGCAGCCCTTGGACAGAAGAGACCCAGTACTTC. It is translated as CASSPWTEETQYF.

In its sample, this clonotype was seen many times. The chain carries TRBV12-3 or TRBV12-4 and TRBJ2-2, with 7 nucleotides matching TRBD2. The length of the CDR3 is 16 residues. V lost 2 bases and J lost 7; bases outside the gene matches: 10. DNA of the CDR3: TGTGCCAGCAGTTTATTGGGAGGGTCCAAGGGCGGGGAGCTGTTTTTT. Encoded protein: CASSLLGGSKGGELFF.

The sample holds a few counts of this clonotype. The chain is built from TRBV9 and TRBJ2-6, with 8 nucleotides matching TRBD1. Germline trimming cut 3 bases from V and 0 bases from J; bases unmatched to any gene: 5. Looked up from germline, CDR1 is SGDLS and CDR2 is YYNGEE. This CDR3 is built from 17 residues. CDR3 loop: CASSARGQGSGANVLTF. The CDR3 coding sequence is TGTGCCAGCAGCGCCCGCGGACAGGGCTCTGGGGCCAACGTCCTGACTTTC.

This clonotype was seen at least ten times. The rearrangement uses TRBV12-3 or TRBV12-4 and TRBJ1-2; D not certain. The V and J ends lost 5 bases and 4 bases respectively, with 8 bases between them. CDR3 length: 12 residues. CDR3: CASSPDSYGYTF. DNA for the CDR3: TGTGCCAGCAGTCCCGACTCCTATGGCTACACCTTC.

This clonotype was recorded many times. This chain joins TRBV20-1 and TRBJ2-5; 7 positions agree with TRBD1. With V trimmed by 4 bases and J by 5 bases, 10 bases remained unmatched. From germline, CDR1 is DFQATT and CDR2 SNEGSKA (reference sequence). The CDR3 is 14 amino acids. CDR3 nucleotides: TGCAGTGCTAAAGAACAGGGGTTTCTGGAGACCCAGTACTTC. The encoded protein is CSAKEQGFLETQYF.

This chain joins TRBV24-1 and TRBJ2-2; 7 bases map to TRBD2. Germline values: CDR1 KGHDR, CDR2 SFDVKD. V was pared by 3 bases and J by 4 bases, with 4 bases of the junction left unmatched. This CDR3 has 15 amino acids. The CDR3 DNA sequence: TGTGCCACCAGTGATCTGGGACTACCCACCGGGGAGCTGTTTTTT. This gives the protein CATSDLGLPTGELFF.

Ten or more counts support this clonotype. The chain couples TRBV6-5 to TRBJ1-2; no firm D call. This CDR3 region has 11 residues. The germline V gene has CDR1 MNHEY and CDR2 SVGAGI. The V gene lost 2 bases and the J gene lost 8 bases, with 6 bases spanning the gap. This CDR3 is CASSYGKGYTF. CDR3 coding DNA: TGTGCCAGCAGTTACGGGAAAGGCTACACCTTC.

This clonotype was counted many times. The CDR3 is CASSLAYGKPYEQYF. The CDR3 region has the DNA TGTGCCAGCAGTTTAGCGTACGGGAAGCCCTACGAGCAGTACTTC. The chain recombines TRBV12-3 or TRBV12-4 with TRBJ2-7; D possibly corresponds to TRBD2 (5 bases). This CDR3 contains 15 residues. Trimming took off 0 bases at V and 2 bases at J, with 11 bases between the two ends.

The CDR3 DNA reads as TGTGCCAGCAGTGAAGAGGTTGGACAGCCCCAGCATTTT. The encoded protein is CASSEEVGQPQHF. The chain couples TRBV6-1 to TRBJ1-5; D gene ambiguous. In germline, CDR1 is MNHNS, CDR2 SASEGT. With 1 base removed from V and 7 bases from J, the gap between germline ends came to 8 bases. The CDR3 runs 13 residues.

This clonotype appeared many times. The V call is TRBV2, the J call TRBJ1-5; D is perhaps TRBD1 (5 bases). The ends were cut back, 5 bases at V and 2 bases at J, with 7 bases in the middle. Germline V lookup: CDR1 SNHLY, CDR2 FYNNEI. CDR3 length: 13 amino acids. CDR3 protein: CASSRGGNQPQHF. Here the CDR3 DNA reads TGTGCCAGCAGTCGGGGGGGCAATCAGCCCCAGCATTTT.

By its share, this clonotype is medium-sized. This chain uses TRBV12-3 or TRBV12-4 with TRBJ1-1, with unresolved D. Between the trimmed V and J ends, which lost 1 base and 4 bases, there was a span of 7 bases. This CDR3 has 13 amino acids. CDR3 nucleotides: TGTGCCAGCAGTTTAGGTGCCAGCACTGAAGCTTTCTTT. Amino acids: CASSLGASTEAFF.

This clonotype was seen at least ten times. The genes are TRBV6-1 and TRBJ1-1; D perhaps matches TRBD1 (6 bases). Looked up from germline, CDR1 is MNHNS and CDR2 is SASEGT. CDR3 length: 12 residues. Trimming took 6 bases from V and 6 from J, leaving 11 bases between them. CDR3 residues: CASRTGRAEAFF. CDR3 in DNA: TGTGCCAGCAGAACAGGGAGAGCTGAAGCTTTCTTT.

About this clonotype: A read error is possible here, since a much larger clone lies one base away. V usage is TRBV4-2 and J usage is TRBJ2-7; 8 nucleotides align to TRBD1. The CDR3 loop spans 16 amino acids. The germline V gene has CDR1 LGHNA and CDR2 YNFKEQ. CDR3 region: CASSQDGLDRAYEQDF. The CDR3 bases are TGTGCCAGCAGCCAAGATGGGCTGGACAGGGCCTACGAGCAGGACTTC.

This clonotype was picked up many times. V is TRBV5-1 and J is TRBJ1-1; D is unresolved. This CDR3 region has 15 residues. The V gene lost 2 bases and the J gene lost 3 bases, with 14 bases spanning the gap. Looked up from germline, CDR1 is SGHRS and CDR2 is YFSETQ. Written as DNA, the CDR3 is TGCGCCAGCAGCTTTGAGGATATCCCCGACACTGAAGCTTTCTTT. It codes for CASSFEDIPDTEAFF.

The rearrangement joins TRBV11-2 to TRBJ2-5; D remains unclear. Trimming took off 3 bases at V and 2 bases at J, with 13 bases between the two ends. This CDR3 contains 15 residues. Germline V gives CDR1 SGHAT, CDR2 FQNNGV. Written as DNA, the CDR3 is TGTGCCAGCAGCTTGGGATACGGCCTGCAAGAGACCCAGTACTTC. Translating gives CASSLGYGLQETQYF. Together with reference TRBV11-2 and TRBJ2-5, the CDR3 gives the full variable domain: EAGVAQSPRYKIIEKRQSVAFWCNPISGHATLYWYQQILGQGPKLLIQFQNNGVVDDSQLPKDRFSAERLKGVDSTLKIQPAKLEDSAVYLCASSLGYGLQETQYFGPGTRLLVL.

V usage is TRBV6-5 and J usage is TRBJ2-5; possibly TRBD1 or TRBD2 for D (5 bases each). The CDR3 totals 13 residues. V was shortened by 2 bases and J by 4 bases, with 8 bases between the two germline ends. Germline CDR1 is MNHEY and CDR2 is SVGAGI. The CDR3 region is CASSYGGLETQYF. The CDR3 DNA follows: TGTGCCAGCAGTTACGGGGGTCTAGAGACCCAGTACTTC.

To note about this clonotype: A clone one base away is much larger, so this may be a read error. The V and J genes are TRBV29-1 and TRBJ1-1; D remains unclear. Trimming took 3 bases from V and 1 from J, leaving 3 bases between them. Per the germline V gene, CDR1 is SQVTM and CDR2 is ANQGSEA. The CDR3 has 11 amino acids. The CDR3 sequence is CSVDRNTEAFF. DNA of the CDR3: TGCAGCGTTGACAGGAACACTGAAGCTTTCTTT.

This clonotype occurred many times. The chain carries TRBV6-2 or TRBV6-3 and TRBJ1-5; no clear D. The V gene lost 0 bases and the J gene lost 7 bases, with 7 bases spanning the gap. Germline-derived CDR1 and CDR2 are MNHEY and SVGEGT. CDR3 size: 13 residues. The CDR3 DNA is TGTGCCAGCAGTTACTCGATGACGCAGCCCCAGCATTTT. Its translation: CASSYSMTQPQHF.